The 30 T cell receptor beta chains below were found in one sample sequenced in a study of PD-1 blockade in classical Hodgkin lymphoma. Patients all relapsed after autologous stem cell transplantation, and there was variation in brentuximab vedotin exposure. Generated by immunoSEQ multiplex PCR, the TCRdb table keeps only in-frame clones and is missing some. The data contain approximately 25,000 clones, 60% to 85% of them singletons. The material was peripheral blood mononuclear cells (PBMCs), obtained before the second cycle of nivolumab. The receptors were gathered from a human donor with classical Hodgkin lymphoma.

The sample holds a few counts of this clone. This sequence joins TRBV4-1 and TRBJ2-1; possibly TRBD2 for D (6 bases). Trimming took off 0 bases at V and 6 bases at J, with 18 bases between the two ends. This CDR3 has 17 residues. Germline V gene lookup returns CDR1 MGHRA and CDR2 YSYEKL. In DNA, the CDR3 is TGCGCCAGCAGCCAAGATCGTCGGGGGAGTACCCTCAATGAGCAGTTCTTC. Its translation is CASSQDRRGSTLNEQFF.

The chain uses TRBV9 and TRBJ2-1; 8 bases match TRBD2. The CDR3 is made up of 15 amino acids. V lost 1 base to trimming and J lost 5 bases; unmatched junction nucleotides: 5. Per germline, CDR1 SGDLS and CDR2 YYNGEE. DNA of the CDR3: TGTGCCAGCAGCGTATGGGGCGGGAGGAACAATGAGCAGTTCTTC. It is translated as CASSVWGGRNNEQFF.

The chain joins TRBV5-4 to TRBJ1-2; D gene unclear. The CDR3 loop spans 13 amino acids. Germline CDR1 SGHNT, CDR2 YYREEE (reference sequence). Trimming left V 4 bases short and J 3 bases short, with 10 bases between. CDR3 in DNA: TGTGCCAGCAGCGCCAAGGCCGACTATGGCTACACCTTC. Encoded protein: CASSAKADYGYTF.

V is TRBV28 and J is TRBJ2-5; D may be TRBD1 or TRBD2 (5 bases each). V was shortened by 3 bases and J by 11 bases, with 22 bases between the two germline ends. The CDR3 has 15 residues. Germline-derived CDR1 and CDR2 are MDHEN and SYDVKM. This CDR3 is CASSLGRDPVQEQYF. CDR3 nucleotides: TGTGCCAGCAGTTTGGGTAGGGACCCCGTCCAGGAGCAGTACTTC.

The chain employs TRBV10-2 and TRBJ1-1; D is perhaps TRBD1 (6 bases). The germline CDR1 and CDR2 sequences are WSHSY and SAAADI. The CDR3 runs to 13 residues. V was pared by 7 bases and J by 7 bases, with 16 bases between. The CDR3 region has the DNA TGCGCCAGCACCGACGGGACAAAATATGAAGCTTTCTTT. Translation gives CASTDGTKYEAFF.

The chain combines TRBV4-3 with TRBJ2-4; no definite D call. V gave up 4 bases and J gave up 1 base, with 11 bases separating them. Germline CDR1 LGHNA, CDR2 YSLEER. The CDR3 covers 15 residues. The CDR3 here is CASSLWNLAKNIQYF. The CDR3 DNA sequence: TGCGCCAGCAGCCTATGGAATTTGGCCAAAAACATTCAGTACTTC.

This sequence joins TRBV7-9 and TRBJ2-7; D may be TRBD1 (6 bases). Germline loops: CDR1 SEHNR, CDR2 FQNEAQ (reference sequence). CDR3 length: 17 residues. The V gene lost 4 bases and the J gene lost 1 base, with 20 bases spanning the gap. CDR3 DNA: TGTGCCAGCAGCTATCTTGGACAGCAACCTTTGTCCTACGAGCAGTACTTC. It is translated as CASSYLGQQPLSYEQYF.

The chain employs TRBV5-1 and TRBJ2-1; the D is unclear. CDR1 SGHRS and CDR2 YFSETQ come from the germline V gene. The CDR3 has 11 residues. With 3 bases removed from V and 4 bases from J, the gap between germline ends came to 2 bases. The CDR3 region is CASSYYNEQFF. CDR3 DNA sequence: TGCGCCAGCAGCTATTACAATGAGCAGTTCTTC. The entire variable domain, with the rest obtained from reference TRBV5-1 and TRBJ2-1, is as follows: KAGVTQTPRYLIKTRGQQVTLSCSPISGHRSVSWYQQTPGQGLQFLFEYFSETQRNKGNFPGRFSGRQFSNSRSEMNVSTLELGDSALYLCASSYYNEQFFGPGTRLTVL.

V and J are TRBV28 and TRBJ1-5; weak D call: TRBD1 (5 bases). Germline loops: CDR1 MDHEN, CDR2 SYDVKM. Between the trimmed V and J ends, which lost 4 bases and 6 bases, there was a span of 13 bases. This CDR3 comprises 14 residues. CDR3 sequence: CASSSGGWSQPQHF. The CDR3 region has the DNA TGTGCCAGCAGTTCGGGGGGATGGAGTCAGCCCCAGCATTTT.

CDR3 bases: TGCGCCAGCAGTTCTGACAGGAGGGGCTACACCTTC. It is translated as CASSSDRRGYTF. The chain recombines TRBV5-1 with TRBJ1-2; tentative D call: TRBD1 (6 bases). Germline V CDR1 and CDR2: SGHRS, YFSETQ. CDR3 length: 12 residues. V was trimmed by 5 bases and J by 8 bases, leaving 13 bases between them.

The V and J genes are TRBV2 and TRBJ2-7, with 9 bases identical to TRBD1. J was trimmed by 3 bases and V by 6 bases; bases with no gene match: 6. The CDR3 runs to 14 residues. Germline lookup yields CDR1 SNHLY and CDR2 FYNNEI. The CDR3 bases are TGTGCCAGCAGAGGGGACAGGGCTGGCTACGAGCAGTACTTC. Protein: CASRGDRAGYEQYF.

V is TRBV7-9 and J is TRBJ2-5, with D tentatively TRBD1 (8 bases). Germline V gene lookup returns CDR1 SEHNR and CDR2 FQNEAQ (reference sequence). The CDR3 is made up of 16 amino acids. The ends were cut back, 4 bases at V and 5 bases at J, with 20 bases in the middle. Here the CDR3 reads CASSSRQGLSGETQYF. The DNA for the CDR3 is TGTGCCAGCAGCTCCCGACAGGGGCTTAGCGGGGAGACCCAGTACTTC.

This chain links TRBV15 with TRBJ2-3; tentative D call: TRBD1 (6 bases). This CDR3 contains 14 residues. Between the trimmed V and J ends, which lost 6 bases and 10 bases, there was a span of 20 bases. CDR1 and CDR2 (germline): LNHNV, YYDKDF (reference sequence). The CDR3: CATSKGGPSRSQYF. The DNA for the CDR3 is TGTGCCACCAGTAAAGGGGGTCCTAGTCGGTCGCAGTATTTT.

CDR3 DNA sequence: TGTGCCAGCAGCTTCCCGACTAGCGGCGACAATGAGCAGTTCTTC. Its translation: CASSFPTSGDNEQFF. The chain couples TRBV7-9 to TRBJ2-1; 9 bases map to TRBD2. This CDR3 is built from 15 residues. CDR1 and CDR2 from the germline V gene are SEHNR and FQNEAQ (reference sequence). Trimming took 3 bases from V and 5 from J; bases not matched to a gene: 5.

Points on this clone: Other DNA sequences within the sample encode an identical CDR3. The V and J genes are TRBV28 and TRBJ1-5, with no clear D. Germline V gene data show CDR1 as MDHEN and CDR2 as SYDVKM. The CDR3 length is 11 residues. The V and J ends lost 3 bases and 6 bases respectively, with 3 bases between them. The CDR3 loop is CASSLGQPQHF. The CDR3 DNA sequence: TGTGCCAGCAGTTTGGGTCAGCCCCAGCATTTT.

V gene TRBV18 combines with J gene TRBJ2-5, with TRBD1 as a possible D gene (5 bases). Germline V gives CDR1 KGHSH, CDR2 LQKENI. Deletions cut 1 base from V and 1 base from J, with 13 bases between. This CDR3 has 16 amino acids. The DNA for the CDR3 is TGTGCCAGCTCACCACAAGGGGTTGGGGCCCAAGAGACCCAGTACTTC. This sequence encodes CASSPQGVGAQETQYF.

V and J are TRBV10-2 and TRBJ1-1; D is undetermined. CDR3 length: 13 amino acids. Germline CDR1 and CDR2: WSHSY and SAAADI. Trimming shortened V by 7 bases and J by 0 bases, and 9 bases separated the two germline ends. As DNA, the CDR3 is TGCGCCAGCATCAGTTTACTGAACACTGAAGCTTTCTTT. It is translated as CASISLLNTEAFF.

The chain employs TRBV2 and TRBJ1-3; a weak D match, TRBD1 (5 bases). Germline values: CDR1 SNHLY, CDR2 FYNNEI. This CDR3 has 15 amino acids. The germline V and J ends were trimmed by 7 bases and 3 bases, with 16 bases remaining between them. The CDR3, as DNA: TGTGCCAGCACCCGGGGACTGCCGCTTGGAAACACCATATATTTT. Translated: CASTRGLPLGNTIYF.

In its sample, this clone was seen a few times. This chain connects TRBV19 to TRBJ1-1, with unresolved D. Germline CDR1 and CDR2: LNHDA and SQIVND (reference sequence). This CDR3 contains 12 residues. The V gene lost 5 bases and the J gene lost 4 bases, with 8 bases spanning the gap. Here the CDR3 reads CASSWSGTEAFF. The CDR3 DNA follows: TGTGCCAGTAGTTGGTCAGGCACTGAAGCTTTCTTT. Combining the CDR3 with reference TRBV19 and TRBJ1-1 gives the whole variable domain DGGITQSPKYLFRKEGQNVTLSCEQNLNHDAMYWYRQDPGQGLRLIYYSQIVNDFQKGDIAEGYSVSREKKESFPLTVTSAQKNPTAFYLCASSWSGTEAFFGQGTRLTVV.

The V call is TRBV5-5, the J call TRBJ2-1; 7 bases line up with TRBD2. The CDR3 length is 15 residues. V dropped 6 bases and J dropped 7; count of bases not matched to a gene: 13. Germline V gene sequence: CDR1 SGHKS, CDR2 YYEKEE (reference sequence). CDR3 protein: CASTEDRGVGNEQFF. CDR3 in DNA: TGTGCCAGCACCGAAGATCGGGGGGTCGGAAATGAGCAGTTCTTC.

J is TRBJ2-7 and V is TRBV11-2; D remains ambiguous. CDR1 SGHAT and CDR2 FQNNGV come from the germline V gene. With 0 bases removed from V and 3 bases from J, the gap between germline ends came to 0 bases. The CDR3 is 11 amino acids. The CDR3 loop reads CASSLDYEQYF. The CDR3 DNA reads TGTGCCAGCAGCTTAGACTACGAGCAGTACTTC.

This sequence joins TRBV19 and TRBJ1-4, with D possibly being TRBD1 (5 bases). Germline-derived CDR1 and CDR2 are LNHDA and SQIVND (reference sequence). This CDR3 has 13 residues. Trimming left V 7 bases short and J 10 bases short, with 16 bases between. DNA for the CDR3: TGTGCCAGTACCCCGGCGGGGCTGGGAAAACTGTTTTTT. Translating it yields CASTPAGLGKLFF.

The DNA for the CDR3 is TGTGCCAGCAGCTTATGGCAGGCCTCCGAGCAGTACTTC. The encoded protein is CASSLWQASEQYF. The V and J genes are TRBV7-2 and TRBJ2-7, with unresolved D. Germline lookup yields CDR1 SGHTA and CDR2 FQGNSA. The CDR3 contains 13 residues. Trimming removed 2 bases at V and 6 bases at J, with 11 bases between.

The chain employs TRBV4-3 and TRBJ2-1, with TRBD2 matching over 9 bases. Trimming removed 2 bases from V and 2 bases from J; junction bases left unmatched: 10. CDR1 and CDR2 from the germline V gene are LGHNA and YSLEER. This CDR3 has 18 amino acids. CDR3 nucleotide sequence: TGCGCCAGCAGCCAATATAGCGGGAGTCGGGGAGCCTACAATGAGCAGTTCTTC. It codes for CASSQYSGSRGAYNEQFF.

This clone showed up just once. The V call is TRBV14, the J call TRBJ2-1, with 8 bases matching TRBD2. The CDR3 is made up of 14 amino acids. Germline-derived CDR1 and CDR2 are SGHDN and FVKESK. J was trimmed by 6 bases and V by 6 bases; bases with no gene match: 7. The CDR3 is CASRKTGGGNEQFF. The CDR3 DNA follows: TGTGCCAGCAGGAAAACGGGAGGGGGCAATGAGCAGTTCTTC.

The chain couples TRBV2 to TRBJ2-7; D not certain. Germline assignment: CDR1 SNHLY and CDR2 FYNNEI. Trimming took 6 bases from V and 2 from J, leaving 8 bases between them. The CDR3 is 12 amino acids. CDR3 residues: CASSAVAYEQYF. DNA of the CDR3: TGTGCCAGCAGCGCTGTAGCCTACGAGCAGTACTTC.

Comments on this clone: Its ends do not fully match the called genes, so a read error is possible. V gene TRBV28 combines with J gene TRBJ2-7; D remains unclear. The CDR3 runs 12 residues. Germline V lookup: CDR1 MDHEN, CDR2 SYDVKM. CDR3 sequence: CASSYQNYVQYF. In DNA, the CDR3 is TGTGCCAGCAGTTACCAAAATTACGTGCAGTACTTC.

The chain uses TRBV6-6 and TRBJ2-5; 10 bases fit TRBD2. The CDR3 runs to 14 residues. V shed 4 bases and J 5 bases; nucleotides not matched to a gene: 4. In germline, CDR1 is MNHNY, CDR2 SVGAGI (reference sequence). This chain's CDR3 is CASSSSGRGETQYF. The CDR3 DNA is TGTGCCAGCAGTTCTAGCGGGAGAGGGGAGACCCAGTACTTC.

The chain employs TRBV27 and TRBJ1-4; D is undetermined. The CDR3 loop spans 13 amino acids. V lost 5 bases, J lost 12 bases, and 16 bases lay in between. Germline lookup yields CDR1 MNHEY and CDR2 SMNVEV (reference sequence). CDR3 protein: CASSTRFRSELFF. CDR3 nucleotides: TGTGCCAGCAGTACCCGGTTTAGGTCGGAACTGTTTTTT.

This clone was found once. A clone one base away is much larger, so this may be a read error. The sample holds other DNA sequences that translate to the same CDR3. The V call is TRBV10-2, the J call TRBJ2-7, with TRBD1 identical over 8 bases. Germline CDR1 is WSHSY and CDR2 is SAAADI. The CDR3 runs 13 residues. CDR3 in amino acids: CASSDSGGYEQYF. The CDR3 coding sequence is TGCGCCAGCAGTGACTCAGGGGGCTACGAGCAGTATTTC.